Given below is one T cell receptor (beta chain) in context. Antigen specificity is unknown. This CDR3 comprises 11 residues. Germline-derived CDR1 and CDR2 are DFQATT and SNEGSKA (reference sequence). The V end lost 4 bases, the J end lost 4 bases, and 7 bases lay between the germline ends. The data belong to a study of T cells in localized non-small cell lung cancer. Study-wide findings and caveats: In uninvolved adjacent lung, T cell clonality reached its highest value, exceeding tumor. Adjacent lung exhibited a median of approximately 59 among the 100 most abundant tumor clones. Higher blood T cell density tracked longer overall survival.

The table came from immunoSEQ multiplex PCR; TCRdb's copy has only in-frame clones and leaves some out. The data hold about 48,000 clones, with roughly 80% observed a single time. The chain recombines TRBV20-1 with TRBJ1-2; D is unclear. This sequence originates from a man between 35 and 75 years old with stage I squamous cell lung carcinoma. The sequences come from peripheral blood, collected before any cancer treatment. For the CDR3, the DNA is TGCAGTGCTAAGGAGATCTATGGCTACACCTTC. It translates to CSAKEIYGYTF.